These 17 T cell receptor beta chains were all obtained from the same sample, sequenced in a study of control samples from healthy donors and cancer patients. The repertoire was sequenced with immunoSEQ multiplex PCR; TCRdb's copy has only in-frame clones and lacks some. The sample lists about 150,000 clones; around 94% were seen once. Sequencing was carried out using blood. The receptors shown here come from a woman younger than 30 in good health.

The chain has TRBV24-1 and TRBJ1-1, with 9 positions matching TRBD1. Trimming took 12 bases from V and 3 from J; bases not matched to a gene: 7. CDR1 is KGHDR, CDR2 SFDVKD, per germline. This CDR3 has 13 amino acids. CDR3 in DNA: TGTGCCTCTAGCCGGGACAGGGACACTGAAGCTTTCTTT. It is translated as CASSRDRDTEAFF.

V and J are TRBV25-1 and TRBJ2-1; possible D gene TRBD1, 5 bases. The CDR3 spans 17 residues. Trimming left V 6 bases short and J 1 base short, with 19 bases between. Germline V CDR1 and CDR2: MGHDK, SYGVNS. CDR3 coding DNA: TGTGCCAGCAGCGATCCTGGCCAGGGCCTTTCCTACAATGAGCAGTTCTTC. Its protein is CASSDPGQGLSYNEQFF.

This clone has only one observation. The chain couples TRBV14 to TRBJ1-4; weak D call: TRBD1 (5 bases). V was shortened by 0 bases and J by 5 bases, with 10 bases between the two germline ends. This CDR3 comprises 15 residues. Germline-derived CDR1 and CDR2 are SGHDN and FVKESK. For the CDR3, the DNA is TGTGCCAGCAGCCAAGATAACAGGTTGAATGAAAAACTGTTTTTT. It encodes CASSQDNRLNEKLFF.

The rearrangement uses TRBV9 and TRBJ1-2; D remains unclear. CDR1 is SGDLS, CDR2 YYNGEE, per germline. The CDR3 length is 12 residues. V was trimmed by 1 base and J by 2 bases, leaving 3 bases between them. The CDR3 reads CASSVTNYGYTF. CDR3 in DNA: TGTGCCAGCAGCGTAACGAACTATGGCTACACCTTC.

The genes are TRBV10-3 and TRBJ2-7; D gene uncertain. The CDR3 contains 11 residues. V dropped 3 bases and J dropped 4 bases, with 4 bases sitting between them. Germline CDR1 reads ENHRY; CDR2 reads SYGVKD. CDR3 residues: CAISDNYEQYF. CDR3 coding DNA: TGTGCCATCAGTGACAATTACGAGCAGTACTTC.

The rearrangement joins TRBV18 to TRBJ1-1; 8 nucleotides agree with TRBD1. In germline, CDR1 is KGHSH, CDR2 LQKENI. This CDR3 is built from 14 residues. The V and J ends lost 7 bases and 5 bases, in that order; junction bases with no gene match: 9. As DNA, the CDR3 is TGTGCCAGCTTCCGCGGACAGGGTCGGACTGAAGCTTTCTTT. Its translation: CASFRGQGRTEAFF.

The J gene is TRBJ2-3, the V gene TRBV25-1; D call uncertain. Trimming cost V 8 bases and J 3 bases, with 9 bases left between them. In germline, CDR1 is MGHDK, CDR2 SYGVNS. The CDR3 totals 12 residues. For the CDR3, the DNA is TGTGCCAGCCGATATACTACAGATACGCAGTATTTT. This gives the protein CASRYTTDTQYF.

The V and J genes are TRBV21-1 and TRBJ2-1; TRBD1 is the table's D call and was not checked against the DNA. TRBV21-1 is an annotated pseudogene. This CDR3 is 15 amino acids long. This CDR3 reads CASSPGTGGFNEQFF. The CDR3 coding sequence is TGTGCCAGCAGCCCCGGGACAGGGGGATTCAATGAGCAGTTCTTC.

The chain couples TRBV28 to TRBJ1-2; TRBD1 matches 7 bases. The CDR3 length is 15 residues. Germline V gene sequence: CDR1 MDHEN, CDR2 SYDVKM. The J segment lost 3 bases and the V segment lost 4 bases, leaving 8 bases of the junction unmatched. CDR3 DNA sequence: TGTGCCAGCAGTTCCCCTCCAGGGGGAGACTATGGCTACACCTTC. Translation: CASSSPPGGDYGYTF.

V gene TRBV19 combines with J gene TRBJ2-4; a possible D gene is TRBD1 (6 bases). The germline CDR1 and CDR2 sequences are LNHDA and SQIVND (reference sequence). Trimming stripped 7 bases from V and 0 bases from J, with 22 bases between. This CDR3 spans 18 amino acids. The CDR3: CASTTGIDRPLAKNIQYF. CDR3 in DNA: TGTGCCAGTACCACTGGGATCGACAGGCCCTTAGCCAAAAACATTCAGTACTTC.

The rearrangement links TRBV7-2 to TRBJ1-2, with D perhaps TRBD1 (5 bases). The V gene's germline CDR1 is SGHTA and CDR2 FQGNSA. The CDR3 is made up of 16 amino acids. The V end was cut by 1 base, the J end by 2 bases, with 14 bases between. CDR3 DNA sequence: TGTGCCAGCAGCTTAGAGGTCGGGGCGGGAAACTATGGCTACACCTTC. It translates to CASSLEVGAGNYGYTF.

This clone came up once. This chain's CDR3 is CATSRGSTEAFF. The CDR3 nucleotides are TGTGCCACCAGCAGAGGGAGCACTGAAGCTTTCTTT. The V gene is TRBV15, the J gene TRBJ1-1, with D unresolved. The CDR3 loop spans 12 amino acids. Germline V gene data show CDR1 as LNHNV and CDR2 as YYDKDF (reference sequence). V lost 1 base and J lost 4, with 4 bases in between.

This chain joins TRBV2 and TRBJ1-1, with D unclear. The V gene lost 6 bases and the J gene lost 3 bases, with 11 bases spanning the gap. Germline values: CDR1 SNHLY, CDR2 FYNNEI. CDR3 length: 13 amino acids. In DNA, the CDR3 is TGTGCCAGCAGCGTCATGAGGGACACTGAAGCTTTCTTT. Its protein product is CASSVMRDTEAFF. The full variable domain, completed using reference TRBV2 and TRBJ1-1, is EPEVTQTPSHQVTQMGQEVILRCVPISNHLYFYWYRQILGQKVEFLVSFYNNEISEKSEIFDDQFSVERPDGSNFTLKIRSTKLEDSAMYFCASSVMRDTEAFFGQGTRLTVV.

The rearrangement joins TRBV7-9 to TRBJ2-5, with D possibly matching TRBD2 (6 bases). Between the trimmed V and J ends, which lost 1 base and 2 bases, there was a span of 8 bases. Germline V lookup: CDR1 SEHNR, CDR2 FQNEAQ (reference sequence). The CDR3 length is 14 residues. The CDR3 spells CASSLDGGQETQYF. CDR3 DNA sequence: TGTGCCAGCAGCTTAGACGGGGGTCAAGAGACCCAGTACTTC.

V and J are TRBV11-2 and TRBJ2-7; D possibly corresponds to TRBD2 (5 bases). Germline values: CDR1 SGHAT, CDR2 FQNNGV. The CDR3 sequence is 15 residues long. V was cut by 1 base and J by 2 bases, with 12 bases left in between. The CDR3 region has the DNA TGTGCCAGCAGCTTAGGGACTCCTACTGCCTACGAGCAGTACTTC. This sequence encodes CASSLGTPTAYEQYF.

The rearrangement links TRBV28 to TRBJ1-5, with unresolved D. The germline V and J ends were trimmed by 6 bases and 0 bases, with 12 bases remaining between them. The CDR3 extends over 15 amino acids. CDR1 and CDR2 from the germline V gene are MDHEN and SYDVKM. CDR3 sequence (DNA): TGTGCCAGCAGCCCCAAGGGTATTAGCAATCAGCCCCAGCATTTT. It codes for CASSPKGISNQPQHF. The entire variable domain, with the rest obtained from reference TRBV28 and TRBJ1-5, is as follows: DVKVTQSSRYLVKRTGEKVFLECVQDMDHENMFWYRQDPGLGLRLIYFSYDVKMKEKGDIPEGYSVSREKKERFSLILESASTNQTSMYLCASSPKGISNQPQHFGDGTRLSIL.

This clone occurred a few times. The CDR3 protein is CASSPLTGTGCPTEAFF. The CDR3 coding sequence is TGTGCCAGCAGCCCCCTGACCGGGACAGGGTGTCCCACTGAAGCTTTCTTT. V and J are TRBV21-1 and TRBJ1-1; the DNA was not compared with TRBD1, the D call given in the table. TRBV21-1 is assigned pseudogene status. The CDR3 extends over 17 amino acids.